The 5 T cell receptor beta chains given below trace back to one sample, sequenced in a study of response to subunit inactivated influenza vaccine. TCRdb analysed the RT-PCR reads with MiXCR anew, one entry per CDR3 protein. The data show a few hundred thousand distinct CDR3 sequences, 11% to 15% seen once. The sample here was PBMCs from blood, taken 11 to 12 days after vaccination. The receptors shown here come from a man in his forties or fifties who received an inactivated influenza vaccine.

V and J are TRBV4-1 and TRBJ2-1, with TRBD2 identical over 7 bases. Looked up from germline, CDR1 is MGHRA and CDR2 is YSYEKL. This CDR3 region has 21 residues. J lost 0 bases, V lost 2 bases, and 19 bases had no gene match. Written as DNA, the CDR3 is TGCGCCAGCAGCCAACCATTAGCTTGGGGGGTTGGCGGGAGCTCCTACAATGAGCAGTTCTTC. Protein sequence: CASSQPLAWGVGGSSYNEQFF.

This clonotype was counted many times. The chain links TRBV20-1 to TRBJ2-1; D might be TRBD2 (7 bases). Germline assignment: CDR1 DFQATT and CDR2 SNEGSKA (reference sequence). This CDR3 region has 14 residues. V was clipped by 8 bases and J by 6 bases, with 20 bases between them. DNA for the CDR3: TGCAGTCTCACCCGGGGGGCTAGAAGCAATGAGCAGTTCTTC. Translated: CSLTRGARSNEQFF.

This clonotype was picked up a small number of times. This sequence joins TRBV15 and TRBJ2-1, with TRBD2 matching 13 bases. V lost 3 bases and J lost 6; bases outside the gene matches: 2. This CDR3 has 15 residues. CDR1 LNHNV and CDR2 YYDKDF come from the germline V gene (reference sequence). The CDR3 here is CATSSGTSGVNEQFF. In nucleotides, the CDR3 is TGTGCCACCAGCAGTGGGACTAGCGGGGTCAATGAGCAGTTCTTC. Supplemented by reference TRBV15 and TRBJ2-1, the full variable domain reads DAMVIQNPRYQVTQFGKPVTLSCSQTLNHNVMYWYQQKSSQAPKLLFHYYDKDFNNEADTPDNFQSRRPNTSFCFLDIRSPGLGDTAMYLCATSSGTSGVNEQFFGPGTRLTVL.

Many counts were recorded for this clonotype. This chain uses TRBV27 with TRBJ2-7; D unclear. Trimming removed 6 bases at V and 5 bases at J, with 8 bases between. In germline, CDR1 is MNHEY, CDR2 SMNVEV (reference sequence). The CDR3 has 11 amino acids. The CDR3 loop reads CASRKNDEQYF. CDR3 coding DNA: TGTGCCAGCAGGAAGAATGACGAGCAGTACTTC.

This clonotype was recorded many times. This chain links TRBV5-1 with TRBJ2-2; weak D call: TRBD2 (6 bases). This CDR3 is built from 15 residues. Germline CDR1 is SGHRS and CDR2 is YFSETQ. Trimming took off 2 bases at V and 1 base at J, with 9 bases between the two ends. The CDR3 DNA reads TGCGCCAGCAGCTTTCGGGGGAGGAACACCGGGGAGCTGTTTTTT. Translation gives CASSFRGRNTGELFF.